This TCR beta chain was profiled in a study of Ad26.COV2.S vaccination and SARS-CoV-2 variants. Documented treatment: around 19 received Ad26.COV2.S at low or high dose, single or two shots; five or six received placebo; per-sample allocation not given. It was on day 63 after the first vaccine or placebo injection that samples were taken. Broader study findings: Quantification of TCR breadth and depth may have yielded underestimates of total T cell responses. Recipients of vaccine and of placebo showed similar breadth of their non-spike TCR repertoires.

As regards this clone: Its antigen is currently unknown.

Germline V CDR1 and CDR2: SGHRS, YFSETQ. The CDR3 has 15 residues. J gave up 3 bases and V 2 bases, and 6 bases lay outside the gene matches. The assay was immunoSEQ multiplex PCR, and TCRdb's table has in-frame clones only and misses some. The sample yields around 400,000 clones, 83% seen once. This receptor was taken from a person between 18 and 65 years old who received the Ad26.COV2.S COVID-19 vaccine or a placebo. The V call is TRBV5-1, the J call TRBJ1-2, with 8 bases lining up with TRBD1. This specimen was peripheral blood, taken in a trial of Ad26.COV2.S vaccine versus placebo. The DNA for the CDR3 is TGCGCCAGCAGCTTTTACACAGGGGGGGACTATGGCTACACCTTC. Its translation: CASSFYTGGDYGYTF. Combining the CDR3 with reference TRBV5-1 and TRBJ1-2 gives the whole variable domain KAGVTQTPRYLIKTRGQQVTLSCSPISGHRSVSWYQQTPGQGLQFLFEYFSETQRNKGNFPGRFSGRQFSNSRSEMNVSTLELGDSALYLCASSFYTGGDYGYTFGSGTRLTVV.